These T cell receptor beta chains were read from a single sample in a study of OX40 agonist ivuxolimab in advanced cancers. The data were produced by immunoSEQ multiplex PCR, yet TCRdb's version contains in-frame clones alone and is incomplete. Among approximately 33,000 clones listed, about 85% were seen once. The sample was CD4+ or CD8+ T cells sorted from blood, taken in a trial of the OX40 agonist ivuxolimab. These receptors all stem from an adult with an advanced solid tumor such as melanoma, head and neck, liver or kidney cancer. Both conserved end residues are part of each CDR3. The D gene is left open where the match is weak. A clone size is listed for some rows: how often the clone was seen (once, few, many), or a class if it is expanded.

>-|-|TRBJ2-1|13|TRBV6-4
CASSDSEHGEQFF
TGTGCCAGCAGTGACTCCGAGCATGGTGAGCAGTTCTTC
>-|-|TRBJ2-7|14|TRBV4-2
CASSQAVAGLEQYF
TGTGCCAGCAGCCAAGCAGTGGCAGGACTCGAGCAGTACTTC
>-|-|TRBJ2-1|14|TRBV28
CASSLGRSYNEQFF
TGTGCCAGCAGTTTAGGGCGCTCCTACAATGAGCAGTTCTTC
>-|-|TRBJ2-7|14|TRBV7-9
CASSLAGTGYEQYF
TGTGCCAGCAGCTTAGCCGGGACGGGATACGAGCAGTACTTC
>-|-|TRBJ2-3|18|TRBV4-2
CASSQWSGSAYMGDTQYF
TGTGCCAGCAGCCAGTGGTCGGGCAGCGCCTATATGGGAGATACGCAGTATTTT
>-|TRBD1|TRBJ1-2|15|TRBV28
CASSLLGQGARGYTF
TGTGCCAGCAGCTTACTAGGACAGGGGGCGCGGGGCTACACCTTC
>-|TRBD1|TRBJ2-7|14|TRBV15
CATSRSQGAYEQYF
TGTGCCACCAGCAGGTCACAGGGGGCGTACGAGCAGTACTTC
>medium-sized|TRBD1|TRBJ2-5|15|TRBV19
CASSIVGTGRETQYF
TGTGCCAGTAGTATAGTCGGGACAGGGCGGGAGACCCAGTACTTC
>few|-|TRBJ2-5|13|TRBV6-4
CASSVRAEETQYF
TGTGCCAGCAGTGTAAGGGCCGAAGAGACCCAGTACTTC
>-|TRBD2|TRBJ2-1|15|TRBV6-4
CASTAVAGAYNEQFF
TGTGCCAGCACTGCGGTAGCGGGTGCCTACAATGAGCAGTTCTTC
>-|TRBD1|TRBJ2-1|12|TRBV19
CAARDRGNEQFF
TGTGCCGCCAGGGACAGGGGCAATGAGCAGTTCTTC
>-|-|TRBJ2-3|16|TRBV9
CASSVSGGGTSDTQYF
TGTGCCAGCAGCGTTAGCGGAGGCGGGACCTCAGATACGCAGTATTTT
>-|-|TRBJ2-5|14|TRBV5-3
CARSVRARQETQYF
TGTGCCAGAAGCGTGCGGGCTCGCCAAGAGACCCAGTACTTC
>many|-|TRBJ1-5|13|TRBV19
CASSINANQPQHF
TGTGCCAGTAGTATTAACGCCAATCAGCCCCAGCATTTT
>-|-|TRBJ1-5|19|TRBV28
CASSLCAVGGQVGNQPQHF
TGTGCCAGCAGTTTATGCGCAGTGGGAGGGCAAGTTGGGAATCAGCCCCAGCATTTT
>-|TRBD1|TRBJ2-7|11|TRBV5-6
CASSTGGEQYF
TGTGCCAGCAGCACAGGGGGCGAGCAGTACTTC
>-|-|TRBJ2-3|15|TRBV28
CASSPPPGYTDTQYF
TGTGCCAGCAGTCCTCCCCCCGGGTACACAGATACGCAGTATTTT
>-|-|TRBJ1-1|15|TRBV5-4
CASSLDQGLGPEAFF
TGTGCCAGCAGCTTGGATCAGGGGCTCGGACCTGAAGCTTTCTTT
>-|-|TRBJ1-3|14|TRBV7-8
CASSLADSGNTIYF
TGTGCCAGCAGCTTGGCGGACTCTGGAAACACCATATATTTT
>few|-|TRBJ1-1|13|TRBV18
CASSPQPNTEAFF
TGTGCCAGCTCACCACAGCCGAACACTGAAGCTTTCTTT
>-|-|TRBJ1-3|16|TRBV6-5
CASSYSTYLPGNTIYF
TGTGCCAGCAGTTACTCGACCTACCTACCTGGAAACACCATATATTTT
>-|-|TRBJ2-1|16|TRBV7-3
CASSSEGRTSYNEQFF
TGTGCCAGCAGCTCCGAGGGGCGGACGTCCTACAATGAGCAGTTCTTC
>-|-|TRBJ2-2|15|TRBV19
CASSIWGIGTGELFF
TGTGCCAGTAGTATATGGGGGATCGGCACCGGGGAGCTGTTTTTT
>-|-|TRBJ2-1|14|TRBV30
CAWSPDHLYNEQFF
TGTGCCTGGAGTCCCGATCACCTATACAATGAGCAGTTCTTC
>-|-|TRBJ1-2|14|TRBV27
CASSLISGDVGYTF
TGTGCCAGCAGTTTAATATCAGGGGACGTTGGCTACACCTTC
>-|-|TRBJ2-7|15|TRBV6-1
CASSVRQDVSYEQYF
TGTGCCAGCAGTGTTCGACAGGATGTCTCCTACGAGCAGTACTTC
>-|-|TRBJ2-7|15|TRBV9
CASSVAGDPSAEQYF
TGTGCCAGCAGCGTAGCCGGGGACCCTAGTGCCGAGCAGTACTTC
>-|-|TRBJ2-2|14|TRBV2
CASSEVWDTGELFF
TGTGCCAGCAGCGAAGTGTGGGACACCGGGGAGCTGTTTTTT